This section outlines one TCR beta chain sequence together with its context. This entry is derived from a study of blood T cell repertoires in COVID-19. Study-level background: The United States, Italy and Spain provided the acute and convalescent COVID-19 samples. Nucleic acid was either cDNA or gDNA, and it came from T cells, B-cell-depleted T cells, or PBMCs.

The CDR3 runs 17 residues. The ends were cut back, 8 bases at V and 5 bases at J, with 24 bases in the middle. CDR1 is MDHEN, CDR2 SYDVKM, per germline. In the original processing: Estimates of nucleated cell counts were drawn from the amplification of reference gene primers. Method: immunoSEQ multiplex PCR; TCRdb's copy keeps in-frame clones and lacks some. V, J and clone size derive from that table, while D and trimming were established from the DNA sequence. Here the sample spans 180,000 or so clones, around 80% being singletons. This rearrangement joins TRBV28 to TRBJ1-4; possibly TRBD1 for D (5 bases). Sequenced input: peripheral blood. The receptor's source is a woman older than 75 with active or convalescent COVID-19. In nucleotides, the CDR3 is TGTGCCAGCGAGGAGAGTCGGGGGTATTCTAGGAATGAAAAACTGTTTTTT. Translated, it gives CASEESRGYSRNEKLFF.